One sample yielded the 4 T cell receptor beta chains listed below, sequenced in a study of T cell responses to AZD1222 COVID-19 vaccine. The assay was immunoSEQ multiplex PCR, and TCRdb's table has in-frame clones only and misses some. The table has over 75,000 clones, roughly nine tenths seen once; the top ten hold 11%. This material consisted of peripheral blood, taken 28 days after the second AZD1222 dose. All receptors derive from an adult who received the AZD1222 COVID-19 vaccine.

The CDR3 sequence: CASSLVGGPDYGYTF. The CDR3 nucleotides read TGTGCCAGCAGCTTAGTTGGGGGACCAGACTATGGCTACACCTTC. V is TRBV11-1 and J is TRBJ1-2; D may be TRBD1 (5 bases). The ends were cut back, 1 base at V and 3 bases at J, with 12 bases in the middle. The germline V gene encodes CDR1 SGHAT and CDR2 FQDESV (reference sequence). This CDR3 is built from 15 residues.

This sequence joins TRBV11-2 and TRBJ2-3; D not certain. The CDR3 has 15 amino acids. Germline V lookup: CDR1 SGHAT, CDR2 FQNNGV. Trimming cost V 1 base and J 2 bases, with 10 bases left between them. CDR3 nucleotides: TGTGCCAGCAGCTTAGCCCCCAGAAACACAGATACGCAGTATTTT. This gives the protein CASSLAPRNTDTQYF. Filled out from reference TRBV11-2 and TRBJ2-3, the complete variable domain reads EAGVAQSPRYKIIEKRQSVAFWCNPISGHATLYWYQQILGQGPKLLIQFQNNGVVDDSQLPKDRFSAERLKGVDSTLKIQPAKLEDSAVYLCASSLAPRNTDTQYFGPGTRLTVL.

The chain combines TRBV28 with TRBJ1-6, with D unresolved. The CDR3 has 12 residues. V was shortened by 6 bases and J by 7 bases, with 7 bases between the two germline ends. Germline values: CDR1 MDHEN, CDR2 SYDVKM. CDR3 loop: CASSLTNSPLHF. DNA of the CDR3: TGTGCCAGCAGCCTTACAAATTCACCCCTCCACTTT.

The chain recombines TRBV3-1 (or the pseudogene TRBV3-2) with TRBJ1-5; tentatively, D is TRBD1 (5 bases). The ends were cut back, 0 bases at V and 0 bases at J, with 15 bases in the middle. Germline V gives CDR1 LGHDT, CDR2 YNNKEL (reference sequence). The CDR3 has 18 residues. The CDR3 DNA sequence: TGTGCCAGCAGCCAAGATTGCGAGGCAGGGAATAGCAATCAGCCCCAGCATTTT. Translated: CASSQDCEAGNSNQPQHF.